The 28 T cell receptor beta chains listed next were all sequenced from one sample in a study of blood T cells in healthy people across ages. A sample-barcoded 5' primer and a J-beta primer mix were used in a second PCR of about 7 to 11 cycles. Using its own MiXCR run on the 5' RACE reads, TCRdb lists one record per CDR3 protein. In the table there are roughly 1.7 million distinct CDR3 sequences, almost 35% of which are singletons. The sample comprised blood. These receptors were collected from a woman in her thirties in good health.

The gene calls are TRBV30 and TRBJ2-3; 7 bases are a match to TRBD2. Germline assignment: CDR1 GTSNPN and CDR2 SVGIG (reference sequence). The J segment lost 9 bases and the V segment lost 1 base, leaving 10 bases of the junction unmatched. CDR3 length: 14 amino acids. The CDR3 reads CAWSALADLGTQYF. In nucleotides, the CDR3 is TGTGCCTGGAGTGCTCTAGCGGACCTTGGAACGCAGTATTTT.

As to this clonotype: Since a much larger clone is just one base distant, this may be a read error. The CDR3 region is CSASPAGSSYEQYF. CDR3 nucleotides: TGCAGTGCTAGCCCAGCGGGGAGCTCCTACGAGCAGTACTTC. V usage is TRBV20-1 and J usage is TRBJ2-7; 7 bases fit TRBD2. After removal of 3 bases from V and 0 bases from J, the junction contained 5 bases not matched to a gene. Germline V gene sequence: CDR1 DFQATT, CDR2 SNEGSKA (reference sequence). The CDR3 is 14 amino acids.

V is TRBV27 and J is TRBJ2-7; the match to TRBD1 covers 8 bases. CDR3 size: 17 residues. Germline V gene sequence: CDR1 MNHEY, CDR2 SMNVEV (reference sequence). The V gene end was trimmed by 6 bases and the J gene end by 0 bases; junction bases not matched to a gene: 13. In DNA, the CDR3 is TGTGCCAGCAGCCGGAGGAACGGACAGGGTAGCTCCTACGAGCAGTACTTC. It yields the protein CASSRRNGQGSSYEQYF.

The chain employs TRBV4-1 and TRBJ2-3, with 15 bases aligning to TRBD2. Germline CDR1 reads MGHRA; CDR2 reads YSYEKL. This CDR3 spans 17 amino acids. J was trimmed by 5 bases and V by 1 base; bases with no gene match: 4. CDR3 amino acids: CASSQAGTSGGLDTQYF. DNA for the CDR3: TGCGCCAGCAGCCAAGCGGGGACTAGCGGGGGGTTAGATACGCAGTATTTT.

This clonotype has a handful of counts. The CDR3 protein is CASSEVISVKSDTQYF. The DNA of the CDR3 is TGTGCCAGCAGTGAAGTAATTAGCGTGAAGTCAGATACGCAGTATTTT. The genes are TRBV2 and TRBJ2-3, with D maybe TRBD2 (5 bases). This CDR3 has 16 amino acids. V was trimmed by 1 base and J by 4 bases, leaving 15 bases between them. CDR1 and CDR2 (germline): SNHLY, FYNNEI.

Points on this clonotype: Mismatch with germline at one junction end may stem from a read error. The CDR3, as DNA: TGTGCTAGCAGTTTGGCGGGAGTAAGGTCAGATACGCAGTATTTT. Its protein product is CASSLAGVRSDTQYF. The genes are TRBV28 and TRBJ2-3, with 7 bases lining up with TRBD2. Germline V lookup: CDR1 MDHEN, CDR2 SYDVKM. The CDR3 consists of 15 residues.

This chain connects TRBV6-1 to TRBJ1-1; weak D call: TRBD1 (5 bases). The ends were cut back, 4 bases at V and 7 bases at J, with 22 bases in the middle. This CDR3 has 16 residues. Germline assignment: CDR1 MNHNS and CDR2 SASEGT. CDR3 coding DNA: TGTGCCAGCAGTGCTCCACCCCGGATGGGGACGAATGAAGCTTTCTTT. As protein: CASSAPPRMGTNEAFF.

This clonotype was counted only a few times. V is TRBV30 and J is TRBJ2-5, with D possibly being TRBD1 (6 bases). The J call is in doubt because the DNA end fits TRBJ2-7 better. There are 13 residues in the CDR3. Germline CDR1 GTSNPN, CDR2 SVGIG (reference sequence). The DNA for the CDR3 is TGTGCCTGTGCCTCGGACAGCCCCTCCGAGCAGTACTTC. Translated, it gives CACASDSPSEQYF.

This clonotype was counted between two and nine times. The gene calls are TRBV10-3 and TRBJ2-2; 13 nucleotides align to TRBD2. Unmatched junction bases numbered 8, after V lost 3 bases and J lost 7 bases. The CDR3 runs to 17 residues. CDR1 is ENHRY and CDR2 is SYGVKD in the germline V gene. CDR3 region: CAISDISTSGRLGELFF. The CDR3 DNA sequence: TGTGCCATCAGTGACATCTCGACTAGCGGGAGGCTCGGGGAGCTGTTTTTT.

This clonotype was counted between two and nine times. This chain links TRBV30 with TRBJ2-7; D is uncertain. Trimming left V 1 base short and J 0 bases short, with 7 bases between. This CDR3 comprises 13 residues. Germline CDR1 reads GTSNPN; CDR2 reads SVGIG (reference sequence). The CDR3 sequence is CAWSDGISYEQYF. The CDR3 bases are TGTGCCTGGAGTGACGGCATCTCCTACGAGCAGTACTTC.

The chain recombines TRBV6-5 with TRBJ2-5; D is possibly TRBD2 (5 bases). There are 14 residues in the CDR3. V lost 6 bases and J lost 2, with 13 bases in between. CDR1 is MNHEY and CDR2 is SVGAGI in the germline V gene. The DNA for the CDR3 is TGTGCCAGCAGGCTACGGGGTGGGCAAGAGACCCAGTACTTC. Translating it yields CASRLRGGQETQYF.

This clonotype was found many times. V gene TRBV20-1 combines with J gene TRBJ2-5, with a weak D call TRBD2 (8 bases). CDR3 length equals 12 residues. Germline assignment: CDR1 DFQATT and CDR2 SNEGSKA (reference sequence). The CDR3 DNA reads as TGCAGCATTCGGGAGGGGGCCGAGACCCAGTACTTC. This sequence encodes CSIREGAETQYF.

This clonotype was picked up a small number of times. The J gene is TRBJ2-7, the V gene TRBV5-1; D possibly uses TRBD1 or TRBD2 (5 bases each). V was clipped by 7 bases and J by 2 bases, with 28 bases between them. CDR3 length: 18 residues. Germline CDR1 SGHRS, CDR2 YFSETQ. Here the CDR3 reads CASRLQGARSGSAYEQYF. CDR3 DNA sequence: TGCGCCAGCCGACTCCAGGGAGCCCGTAGTGGTTCGGCCTACGAGCAGTACTTC.

This clonotype showed up just once. Its ends do not fully match the called genes, so a read error is possible. The chain combines TRBV27 with TRBJ2-1; the D gene is possibly TRBD2 (5 bases). The CDR3 is 15 amino acids. CDR1 is MNHEY and CDR2 is SMNVEV in the germline V gene (reference sequence). CDR3 nucleotide sequence: TGTGCCTGCAGTTACGAGGGCGCTACCTACAATGAGCAGTTCTTC. Translating gives CACSYEGATYNEQFF.

V and J are TRBV20-1 and TRBJ2-1; TRBD1 aligns across 9 bases. The CDR3 runs 13 residues. Germline CDR1 DFQATT, CDR2 SNEGSKA (reference sequence). Trimming removed 6 bases from V and 6 bases from J; junction bases left unmatched: 6. The CDR3 sequence: CSASPDRGNEQFF. The CDR3 DNA is TGCAGTGCGAGCCCGGACAGGGGCAATGAGCAGTTCTTC.

In this sample, this clonotype turned up a few times. This chain connects TRBV3-1 to TRBJ1-1; the match to TRBD1 covers 7 bases. V dropped 4 bases and J dropped 3; count of bases not matched to a gene: 5. From germline, CDR1 is LGHDT and CDR2 YNNKEL (reference sequence). The CDR3 loop spans 14 amino acids. The CDR3: CASSPRGLDTEAFF. The CDR3 DNA follows: TGTGCCAGCAGCCCAAGGGGGCTGGACACTGAAGCTTTCTTT.

With regard to this clonotype: A junction end diverges from the germline sequence, so it may reflect a read error. The chain uses TRBV4-1 and TRBJ1-2; no firm D call. Per germline, CDR1 MGHRA and CDR2 YSYEKL. This CDR3 spans 17 amino acids. The CDR3 spells CAGSHSEEGPPNYGYTF. CDR3 DNA: TGCGCCGGCAGCCACTCGGAGGAAGGACCACCTAACTATGGCTACACCTTC.

CDR3 coding DNA: TGCGCCAGCAGCCTGCTAAACATGGGACAGAGGAGCTCTGGGGCCAACGTCCTGACTTTC. This translates into CASSLLNMGQRSSGANVLTF. The J gene is TRBJ2-6, the V gene TRBV4-1, with 7 bases aligning to TRBD1. The CDR3 spans 20 residues. CDR1 MGHRA and CDR2 YSYEKL come from the germline V gene. Germline trimming cut 4 bases from V and 0 bases from J; bases unmatched to any gene: 15.

On this clonotype: A much bigger clone sits one base away, suggesting this may be a read error. The chain employs TRBV20-1 and TRBJ2-1; TRBD2 is a possible D gene (5 bases). Germline V gene data show CDR1 as DFQATT and CDR2 as SNEGSKA (reference sequence). This CDR3 region has 12 residues. Trimming cost V 3 bases and J 13 bases, with 16 bases left between them. This CDR3 is CSASEGGETQFF. The CDR3 DNA is TGCAGTGCTAGTGAGGGTGGGGAGACCCAGTTCTTC.

The chain uses TRBV2 and TRBJ2-7, with D tentatively TRBD1 (6 bases). The CDR3 has 13 amino acids. The V gene's germline CDR1 is SNHLY and CDR2 FYNNEI. Trimming shortened V by 6 bases and J by 2 bases, and 11 bases separated the two germline ends. CDR3: CASRETGAYEQYF. For the CDR3, the DNA is TGTGCCAGCAGAGAGACAGGAGCCTACGAGCAGTACTTC.

The chain uses TRBV29-1 and TRBJ2-7; either TRBD1 or TRBD2 may supply D (6 bases each). This CDR3 spans 17 amino acids. The V end was cut by 3 bases, the J end by 4 bases, with 25 bases between. Germline loops: CDR1 SQVTM, CDR2 ANQGSEA. The CDR3 loop reads CSVEGGHPRFGRYEQYF. CDR3 DNA: TGCAGCGTTGAGGGGGGACACCCGAGGTTCGGTAGATACGAGCAGTACTTC.

This clonotype was found a few times. The chain is built from TRBV10-3 and TRBJ2-3, with 9 nucleotides matching TRBD2. V shed 2 bases and J 0 bases; nucleotides not matched to a gene: 3. CDR1 is ENHRY, CDR2 SYGVKD, per germline. This CDR3 region has 16 residues. The CDR3 loop reads CAISERLAGSTDTQYF. CDR3 nucleotide sequence: TGTGCCATCAGTGAGCGTCTAGCGGGAAGCACAGATACGCAGTATTTT.

This clonotype was recorded a few times. The chain joins TRBV5-5 to TRBJ2-2, with a possible D match to TRBD1 (6 bases). V was pared by 5 bases and J by 5 bases, with 22 bases between. CDR1 SGHKS and CDR2 YYEKEE come from the germline V gene (reference sequence). The CDR3 spans 17 residues. The CDR3 nucleotides read TGTGCCAGCAGGCGTGAGGGGGTATCGGTACTGACCGGGGAGCTGTTTTTT. Amino acid sequence: CASRREGVSVLTGELFF. The variable domain in full, with the rest retrieved from reference TRBV5-5 and TRBJ2-2, is DAGVTQSPTHLIKTRGQQVTLRCSPISGHKSVSWYQQVLGQGPQFIFQYYEKEERGRGNFPDRFSARQFPNYSSELNVNALLLGDSALYLCASRREGVSVLTGELFFGEGSRLTVL.

The chain carries TRBV15 and TRBJ2-5, with 8 bases aligning to TRBD2. Losses at the gene ends were 5 bases for V and 1 base for J; bases not matched to a gene: 12. CDR3 length: 17 residues. Germline V gene lookup returns CDR1 LNHNV and CDR2 YYDKDF (reference sequence). The CDR3: CATSSPRSGGLQETQYF. CDR3 sequence (DNA): TGTGCCACCAGCTCACCCCGAAGCGGGGGACTCCAAGAGACCCAGTACTTC.

For this clonotype: A junction boundary mismatches the germline segment, possibly from a read error. The chain employs TRBV7-9 and TRBJ2-7, with D hard to call. Germline V gives CDR1 SEHNR, CDR2 FQNEAQ (reference sequence). This CDR3 contains 12 residues. The CDR3 spells CASSQASYKQYF. CDR3 nucleotides: TGTGCCAGCAGTCAGGCTTCCTACAAGCAGTACTTC. Looking up the rest from reference TRBV7-9 and TRBJ2-7 gives the full variable domain: DTGVSQNPRHKITKRGQNVTFRCDPISEHNRLYWYRQTLGQGPEFLTYFQNEAQLEKSRLLSDRFSAERPKGSFSTLEIQRTEQGDSAMYLCASSQASYKQYFGPGTRLTVT.

The CDR3 is CASSPRGNDQETQYF. CDR3 DNA sequence: TGTGCCAGCAGCCCCCGGGGGAACGACCAAGAGACCCAGTACTTC. The gene calls are TRBV11-2 and TRBJ2-5; tentatively, D is TRBD2 (6 bases). Trimming took off 5 bases at V and 0 bases at J, with 13 bases between the two ends. Germline V gives CDR1 SGHAT, CDR2 FQNNGV. The CDR3 contains 15 residues.

This clonotype occurred a few times. The V and J genes are TRBV4-1 and TRBJ1-1; no clear D. The CDR3 spans 12 residues. V was clipped by 3 bases and J by 5 bases, with 7 bases between them. Germline V gene sequence: CDR1 MGHRA, CDR2 YSYEKL. CDR3 sequence: CASSHMETEAFF. The CDR3 DNA follows: TGCGCCAGCAGCCACATGGAGACTGAAGCTTTCTTT.

About this clonotype itself: At one boundary the junction diverges from the germline segment, which might be a read error. The chain employs TRBV7-9 and TRBJ1-1; D uncertain. Germline V gene sequence: CDR1 SEHNR, CDR2 FQNEAQ (reference sequence). The CDR3 is made up of 15 amino acids. In DNA, the CDR3 is TGTGCCAACAGCTTGTCGGGTCCAGTAATCACTGAAGCTTTCTTT. Protein product: CANSLSGPVITEAFF.